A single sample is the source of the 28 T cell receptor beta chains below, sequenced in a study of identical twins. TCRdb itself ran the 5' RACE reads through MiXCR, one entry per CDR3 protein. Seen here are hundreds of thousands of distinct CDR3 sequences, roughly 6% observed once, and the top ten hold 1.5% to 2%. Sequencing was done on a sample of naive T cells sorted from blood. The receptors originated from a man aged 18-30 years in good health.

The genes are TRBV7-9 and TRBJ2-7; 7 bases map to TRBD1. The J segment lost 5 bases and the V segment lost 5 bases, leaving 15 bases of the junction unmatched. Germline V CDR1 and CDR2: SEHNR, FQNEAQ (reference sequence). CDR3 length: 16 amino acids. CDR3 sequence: CASSHYFGTAPNEQYF. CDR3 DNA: TGTGCCAGCAGCCATTATTTCGGGACAGCCCCCAACGAGCAGTACTTC.

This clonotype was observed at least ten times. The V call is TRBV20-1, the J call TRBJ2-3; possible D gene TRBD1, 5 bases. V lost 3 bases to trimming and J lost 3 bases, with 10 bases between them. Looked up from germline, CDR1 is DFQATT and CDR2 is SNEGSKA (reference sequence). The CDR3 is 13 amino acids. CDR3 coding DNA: TGCAGTGCTAGCCGGACACAAACAGATACGCAGTATTTT. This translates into CSASRTQTDTQYF.

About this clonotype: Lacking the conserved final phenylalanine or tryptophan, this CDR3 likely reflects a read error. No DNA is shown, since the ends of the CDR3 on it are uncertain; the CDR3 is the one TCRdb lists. The chain's CDR3 is CAWRPGQFR. The J gene is TRBJ2-1, the V gene TRBV30; the D call TRBD1 from the table was never checked on the DNA. CDR1 is GTSNPN and CDR2 is SVGIG in the germline V gene (reference sequence). Both ends counted, the CDR3 spans 9 residues.

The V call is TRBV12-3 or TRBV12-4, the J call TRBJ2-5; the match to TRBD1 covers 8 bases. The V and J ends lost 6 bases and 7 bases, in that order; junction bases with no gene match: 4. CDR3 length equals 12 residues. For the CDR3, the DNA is TGTGCCAGCAGCCGCGGGACAGGGACCCAGTACTTC. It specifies CASSRGTGTQYF.

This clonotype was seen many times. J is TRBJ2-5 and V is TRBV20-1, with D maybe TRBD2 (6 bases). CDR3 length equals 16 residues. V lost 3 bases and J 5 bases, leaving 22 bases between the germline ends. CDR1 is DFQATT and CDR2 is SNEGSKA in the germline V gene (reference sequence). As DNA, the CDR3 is TGCAGTGCTAGCTTGGGGAGAGTAGCGGTAGGGGAGACCCAGTACTTC. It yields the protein CSASLGRVAVGETQYF.

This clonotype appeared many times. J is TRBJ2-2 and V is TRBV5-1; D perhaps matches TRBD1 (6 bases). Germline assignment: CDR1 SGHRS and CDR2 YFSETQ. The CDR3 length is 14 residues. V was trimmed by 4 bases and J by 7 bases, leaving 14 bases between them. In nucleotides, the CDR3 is TGCGCCAGCAGCCTGAACAGGGCTGGCGGGGAGCTGTTTTTT. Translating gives CASSLNRAGGELFF.

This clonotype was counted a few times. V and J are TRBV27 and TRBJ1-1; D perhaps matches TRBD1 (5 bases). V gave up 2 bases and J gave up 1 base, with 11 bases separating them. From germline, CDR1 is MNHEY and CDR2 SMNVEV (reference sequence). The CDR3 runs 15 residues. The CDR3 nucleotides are TGTGCCAGCAGTTTAAGTGGACATCGGAACACTGAAGCTTTCTTT. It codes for CASSLSGHRNTEAFF.

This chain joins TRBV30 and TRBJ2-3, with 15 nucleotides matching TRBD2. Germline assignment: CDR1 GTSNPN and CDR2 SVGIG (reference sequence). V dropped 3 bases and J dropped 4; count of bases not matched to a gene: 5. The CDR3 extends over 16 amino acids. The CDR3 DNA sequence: TGTGCCTGGAGCAGAGGACTAGCGGGAGGGGCAGATACGCAGTATTTT. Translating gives CAWSRGLAGGADTQYF. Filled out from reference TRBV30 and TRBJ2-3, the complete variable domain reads SQTIHQWPATLVQPVGSPLSLECTVEGTSNPNLYWYRQAAGRGLQLLFYSVGIGQISSEVPQNLSASRPQDRQFILSSKKLLLSDSGFYLCAWSRGLAGGADTQYFGPGTRLTVL.

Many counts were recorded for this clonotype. Written as DNA, the CDR3 is TGTGCCACCTCCGAGGGGAACGATGGCTACACCTTC. Translating it yields CATSEGNDGYTF. The chain is built from TRBV12-3 or TRBV12-4 and TRBJ1-2; D perhaps matches TRBD1 (5 bases). V lost 10 bases and J lost 6, with 15 bases in between. The CDR3 sequence is 12 residues long.

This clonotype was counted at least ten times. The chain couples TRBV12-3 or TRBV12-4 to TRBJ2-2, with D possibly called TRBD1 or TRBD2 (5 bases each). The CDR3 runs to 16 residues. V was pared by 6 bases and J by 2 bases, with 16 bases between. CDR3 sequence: CASRLLGAPNTGELFF. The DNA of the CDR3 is TGTGCCAGCAGGCTACTAGGGGCCCCAAACACCGGGGAGCTGTTTTTT.

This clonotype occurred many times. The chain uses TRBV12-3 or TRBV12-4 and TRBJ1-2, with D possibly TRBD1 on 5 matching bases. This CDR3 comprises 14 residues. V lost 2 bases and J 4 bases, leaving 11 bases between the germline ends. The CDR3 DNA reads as TGTGCCAGCAGTTTACGGGGCCAAGGCTATGGCTACACCTTC. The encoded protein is CASSLRGQGYGYTF.

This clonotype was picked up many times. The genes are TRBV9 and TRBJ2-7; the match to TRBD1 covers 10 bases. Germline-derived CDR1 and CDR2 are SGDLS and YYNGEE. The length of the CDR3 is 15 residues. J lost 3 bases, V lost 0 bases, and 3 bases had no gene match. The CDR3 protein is CASSVGQGALYEQYF. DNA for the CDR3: TGTGCCAGCAGCGTAGGACAGGGGGCCCTCTACGAGCAGTACTTC. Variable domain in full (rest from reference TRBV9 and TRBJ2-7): DSGVTQTPKHLITATGQRVTLRCSPRSGDLSVYWYQQSLDQGLQFLIQYYNGEERAKGNILERFSAQQFPDLHSELNLSSLELGDSALYFCASSVGQGALYEQYFGPGTRLTVT.

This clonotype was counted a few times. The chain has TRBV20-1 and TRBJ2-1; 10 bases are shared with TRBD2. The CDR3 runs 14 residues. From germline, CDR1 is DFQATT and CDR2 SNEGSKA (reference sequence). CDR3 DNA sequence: TGCAGCCTTCCGGGACTAGCGAGTCACAATGAGCAGTTCTTC. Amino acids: CSLPGLASHNEQFF.

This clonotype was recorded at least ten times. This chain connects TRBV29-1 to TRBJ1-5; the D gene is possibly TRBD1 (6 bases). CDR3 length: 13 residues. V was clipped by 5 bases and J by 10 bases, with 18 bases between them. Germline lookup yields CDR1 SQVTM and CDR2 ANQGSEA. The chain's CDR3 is CSVRDTASSPQHF. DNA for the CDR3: TGCAGCGTTCGGGACACAGCGAGCAGTCCCCAGCATTTT.

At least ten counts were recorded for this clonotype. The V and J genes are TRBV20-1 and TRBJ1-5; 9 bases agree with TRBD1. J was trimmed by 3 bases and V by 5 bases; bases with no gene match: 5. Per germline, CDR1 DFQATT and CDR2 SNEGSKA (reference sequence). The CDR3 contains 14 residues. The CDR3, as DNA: TGCAGTGCTCTAGGACAGGGGAACAATCAGCCCCAGCATTTT. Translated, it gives CSALGQGNNQPQHF.

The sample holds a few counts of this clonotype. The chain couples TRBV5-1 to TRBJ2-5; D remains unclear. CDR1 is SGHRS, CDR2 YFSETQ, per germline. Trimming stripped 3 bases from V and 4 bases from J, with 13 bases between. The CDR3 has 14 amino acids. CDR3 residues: CASSSFGFSETQYF. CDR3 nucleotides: TGCGCCAGCAGCTCCTTCGGGTTCTCAGAGACCCAGTACTTC. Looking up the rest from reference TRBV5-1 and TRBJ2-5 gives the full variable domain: KAGVTQTPRYLIKTRGQQVTLSCSPISGHRSVSWYQQTPGQGLQFLFEYFSETQRNKGNFPGRFSGRQFSNSRSEMNVSTLELGDSALYLCASSSFGFSETQYFGPGTRLLVL.

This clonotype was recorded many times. CDR3 sequence reads: CSAIAGSYNEQFF. The CDR3 DNA is TGCAGTGCCATAGCGGGCTCCTACAATGAGCAGTTCTTC. The chain recombines TRBV20-1 with TRBJ2-1, with 7 positions matching TRBD2. Germline V CDR1 and CDR2: DFQATT, SNEGSKA (reference sequence). V shed 6 bases and J 0 bases; nucleotides not matched to a gene: 2. CDR3 size: 13 residues.

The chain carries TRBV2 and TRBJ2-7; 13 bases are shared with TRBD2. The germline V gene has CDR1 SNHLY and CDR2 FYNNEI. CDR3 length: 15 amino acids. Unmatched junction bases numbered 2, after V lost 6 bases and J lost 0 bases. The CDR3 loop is CASRGLAGISYEQYF. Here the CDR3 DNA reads TGTGCCAGCAGGGGACTAGCGGGAATCTCCTACGAGCAGTACTTC.

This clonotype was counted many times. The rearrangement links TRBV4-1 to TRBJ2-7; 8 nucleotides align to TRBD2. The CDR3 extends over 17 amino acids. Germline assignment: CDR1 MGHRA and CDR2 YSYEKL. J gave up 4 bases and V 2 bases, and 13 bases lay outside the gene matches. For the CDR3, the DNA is TGCGCCAGCAGCCAATGGGCCACCGGAGCGGGGGTATACGAGCAGTACGTC. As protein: CASSQWATGAGVYEQYV.

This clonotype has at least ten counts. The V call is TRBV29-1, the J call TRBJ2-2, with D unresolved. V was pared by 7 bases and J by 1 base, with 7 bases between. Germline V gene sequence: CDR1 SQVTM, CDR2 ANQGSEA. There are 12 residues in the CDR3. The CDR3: CSAFKNTGELFF. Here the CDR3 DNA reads TGCAGCGCCTTCAAGAACACCGGGGAGCTGTTTTTT.

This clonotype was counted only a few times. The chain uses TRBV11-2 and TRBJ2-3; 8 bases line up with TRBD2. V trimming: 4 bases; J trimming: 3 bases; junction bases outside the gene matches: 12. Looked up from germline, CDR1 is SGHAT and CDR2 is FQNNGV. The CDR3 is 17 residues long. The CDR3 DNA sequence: TGTGCCAGCAGCTCCTGGGAGAGCGGGAGATGGACAGATACGCAGTATTTT. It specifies CASSSWESGRWTDTQYF.

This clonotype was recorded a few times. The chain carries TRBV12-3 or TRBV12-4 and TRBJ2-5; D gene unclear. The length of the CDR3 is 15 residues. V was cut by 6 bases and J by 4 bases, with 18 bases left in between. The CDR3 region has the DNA TGTGCCAGCAGCTCGATGACCCTCCGGTCAGAGACCCAGTACTTC. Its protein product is CASSSMTLRSETQYF.

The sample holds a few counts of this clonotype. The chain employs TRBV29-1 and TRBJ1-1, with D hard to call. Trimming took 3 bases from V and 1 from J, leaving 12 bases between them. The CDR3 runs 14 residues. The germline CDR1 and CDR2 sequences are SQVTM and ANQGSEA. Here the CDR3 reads CSVDSRYPNTEAFF. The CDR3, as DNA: TGCAGCGTTGACTCCCGTTACCCGAACACTGAAGCTTTCTTT. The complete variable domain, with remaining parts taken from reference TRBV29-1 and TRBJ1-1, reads SAVISQKPSRDICQRGTSLTIQCQVDSQVTMMFWYRQQPGQSLTLIATANQGSEATYESGFVIDKFPISRPNLTFSTLTVSNMSPEDSSIYLCSVDSRYPNTEAFFGQGTRLTVV.

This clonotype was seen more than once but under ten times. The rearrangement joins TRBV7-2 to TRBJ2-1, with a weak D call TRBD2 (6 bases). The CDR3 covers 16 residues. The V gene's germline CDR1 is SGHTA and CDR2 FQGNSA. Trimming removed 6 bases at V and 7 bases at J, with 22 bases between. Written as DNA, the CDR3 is TGTGCCAGCAGAAAAACCGCGGACCTCGCGGGGAATGAGCAGTTCTTC. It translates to CASRKTADLAGNEQFF.

The CDR3 region has the DNA TGCAGCGGTTGGGGGGGACTCACAGATACGCAGTATTTT. Translating it yields CSGWGGLTDTQYF. The chain carries TRBV29-1 and TRBJ2-3; 7 bases are shared with TRBD2. Trimming removed 7 bases from V and 2 bases from J; junction bases left unmatched: 6. Germline V gene lookup returns CDR1 SQVTM and CDR2 ANQGSEA. The CDR3 covers 13 residues.

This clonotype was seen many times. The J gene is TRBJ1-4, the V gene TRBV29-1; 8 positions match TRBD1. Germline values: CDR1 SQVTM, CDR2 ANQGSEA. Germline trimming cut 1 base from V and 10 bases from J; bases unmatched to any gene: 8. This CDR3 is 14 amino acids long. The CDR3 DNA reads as TGCAGCGTTGAAGCGGATGGGACAGGACGAAAACTGTTTTTT. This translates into CSVEADGTGRKLFF.

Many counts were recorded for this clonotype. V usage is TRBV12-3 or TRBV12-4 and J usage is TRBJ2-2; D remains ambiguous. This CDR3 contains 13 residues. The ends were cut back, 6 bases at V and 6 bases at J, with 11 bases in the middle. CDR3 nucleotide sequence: TGTGCCAGCAGACCGGACGTGGCCGGGGAGCTGTTTTTT. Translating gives CASRPDVAGELFF.

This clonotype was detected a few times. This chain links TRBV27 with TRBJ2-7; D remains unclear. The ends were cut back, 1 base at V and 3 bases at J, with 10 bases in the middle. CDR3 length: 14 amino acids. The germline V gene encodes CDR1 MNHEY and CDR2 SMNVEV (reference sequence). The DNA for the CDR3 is TGTGCCAGCAGTTTATTTGGTGAGAACTACGAGCAGTACTTC. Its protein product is CASSLFGENYEQYF.